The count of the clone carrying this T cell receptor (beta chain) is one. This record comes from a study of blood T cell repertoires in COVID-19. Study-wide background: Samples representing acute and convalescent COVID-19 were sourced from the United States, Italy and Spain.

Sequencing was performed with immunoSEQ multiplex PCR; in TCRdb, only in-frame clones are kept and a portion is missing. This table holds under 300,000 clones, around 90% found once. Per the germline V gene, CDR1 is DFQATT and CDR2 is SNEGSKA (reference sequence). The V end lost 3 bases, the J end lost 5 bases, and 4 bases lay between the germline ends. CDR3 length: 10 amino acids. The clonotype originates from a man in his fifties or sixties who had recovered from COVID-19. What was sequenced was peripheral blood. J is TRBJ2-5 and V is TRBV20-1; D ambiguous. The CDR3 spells CSASLETQYF. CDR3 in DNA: TGCAGTGCTAGTCTGGAGACCCAGTACTTC.